What follows are 9 T cell receptor beta chains derived from one specimen sequenced in a study of shared clonotypes between healthy human individuals. Clones were read by immunoSEQ multiplex PCR, and TCRdb kept only the in-frame ones, dropping some. Here the sample spans 1.5 million to 2.5 million clones, roughly 95% being singletons. The naive CD8 subset, CD45RO-negative cells positively selected for CCR7, excluded terminally differentiated effector memory CD45RA+ cells. Sequencing was carried out using naive CD8+ T cells sorted from blood. The receptors derive from a man younger than 30 in good health.

The sample holds one count of this clone. V gene TRBV7-9 combines with J gene TRBJ1-1; D is perhaps TRBD1 (6 bases). V was cut by 5 bases and J by 1 base, with 17 bases left in between. This CDR3 is 16 amino acids long. The germline V gene encodes CDR1 SEHNR and CDR2 FQNEAQ (reference sequence). This chain's CDR3 is CASSPPRGEKNTEAFF. The CDR3 DNA reads as TGTGCCAGCAGCCCTCCTAGGGGGGAGAAGAACACTGAAGCTTTCTTT. Full variable domain (remainder filled in from reference TRBV7-9 and TRBJ1-1): DTGVSQNPRHKITKRGQNVTFRCDPISEHNRLYWYRQTLGQGPEFLTYFQNEAQLEKSRLLSDRFSAERPKGSFSTLEIQRTEQGDSAMYLCASSPPRGEKNTEAFFGQGTRLTVV.

In its sample, this clone was seen once. V is TRBV11-2 and J is TRBJ1-1; 8 positions agree with TRBD1. J gave up 1 base and V 2 bases, and 6 bases lay outside the gene matches. Germline V gives CDR1 SGHAT, CDR2 FQNNGV. CDR3 length: 16 amino acids. CDR3 sequence reads: CASSLTLGQGNTEAFF. CDR3 coding DNA: TGTGCCAGCAGCTTAACTCTCGGACAGGGGAACACTGAAGCTTTCTTT.

The rearrangement links TRBV7-9 to TRBJ1-4; possible D gene TRBD1, 5 bases. CDR1 and CDR2 from the germline V gene are SEHNR and FQNEAQ (reference sequence). Trimming pared 1 base from V and 6 bases from J, leaving 12 bases between. The CDR3 contains 15 residues. In nucleotides, the CDR3 is TGTGCCAGCAGCTTAGTTGGGGCGCCGGATGAAAAACTGTTTTTT. Amino acid sequence: CASSLVGAPDEKLFF.

The chain employs TRBV19 and TRBJ2-7; 10 bases are shared with TRBD2. This CDR3 has 16 residues. Germline-derived CDR1 and CDR2 are LNHDA and SQIVND (reference sequence). V trimming: 5 bases; J trimming: 0 bases; junction bases outside the gene matches: 7. CDR3 amino acids: CASSFELAGSSYEQYF. CDR3 nucleotides: TGTGCCAGTAGTTTTGAACTAGCGGGGTCCTCCTACGAGCAGTACTTC.

The gene calls are TRBV6-1 and TRBJ1-1; no clear D. This CDR3 is built from 13 residues. Germline loops: CDR1 MNHNS, CDR2 SASEGT. V lost 3 bases and J 4 bases, leaving 9 bases between the germline ends. The DNA of the CDR3 is TGTGCCAGCAGTGATTCCCCAGGCACTGAAGCTTTCTTT. Translation gives CASSDSPGTEAFF.

V is TRBV29-1 and J is TRBJ1-1; D not certain. V dropped 7 bases and J dropped 1 base, with 13 bases sitting between them. Germline values: CDR1 SQVTM, CDR2 ANQGSEA. This CDR3 contains 13 residues. The DNA of the CDR3 is TGCAGCGCTGAGGACTACCCGAACACTGAAGCTTTCTTT. It encodes CSAEDYPNTEAFF.

This chain connects TRBV7-2 to TRBJ1-1; no clear D gene. V shed 5 bases and J shed 1 base, with 14 bases lying between them. The CDR3 loop spans 15 amino acids. Per germline, CDR1 SGHTA and CDR2 FQGNSA. CDR3 region: CASSHLRTGNTEAFF. The CDR3 DNA is TGTGCCAGCAGCCATCTCAGGACGGGGAACACTGAAGCTTTCTTT.

The genes are TRBV10-1 and TRBJ1-1; D might be TRBD1 (6 bases). Germline CDR1 and CDR2: WNHNN and SYGVQD (reference sequence). Trimming took 2 bases from V and 0 from J, leaving 19 bases between them. The length of the CDR3 is 18 residues. The CDR3 protein is CASSEVKQGRRMNTEAFF. CDR3 nucleotide sequence: TGCGCCAGCAGTGAGGTGAAACAGGGACGGCGAATGAACACTGAAGCTTTCTTT.

The DNA for the CDR3 is TGTGCCAGCAGTTACTCGGAGAATGGCGAGCAGTACTTC. Its translation is CASSYSENGEQYF. The chain uses TRBV6-5 and TRBJ2-7; D gene unclear. This CDR3 region has 13 residues. The ends were cut back, 0 bases at V and 6 bases at J, with 9 bases in the middle. Germline V gene sequence: CDR1 MNHEY, CDR2 SVGAGI.